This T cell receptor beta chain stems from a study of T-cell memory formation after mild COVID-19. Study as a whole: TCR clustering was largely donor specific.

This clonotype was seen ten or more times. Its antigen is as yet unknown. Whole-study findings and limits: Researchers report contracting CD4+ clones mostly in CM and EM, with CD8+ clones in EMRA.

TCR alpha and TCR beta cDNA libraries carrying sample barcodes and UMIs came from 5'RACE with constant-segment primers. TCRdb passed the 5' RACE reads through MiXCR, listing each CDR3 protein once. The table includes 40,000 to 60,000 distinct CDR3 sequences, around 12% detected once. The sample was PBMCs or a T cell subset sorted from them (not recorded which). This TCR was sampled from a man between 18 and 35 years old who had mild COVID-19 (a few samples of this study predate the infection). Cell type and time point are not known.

CDR3 in amino acids: CSVEDGRGAWETQYF. The CDR3 DNA reads as TGCAGCGTTGAAGATGGGCGGGGGGCCTGGGAGACCCAGTACTTC. This chain joins TRBV29-1 and TRBJ2-5, with 8 bases aligning to TRBD2. The V gene end was trimmed by 0 bases and the J gene end by 5 bases; junction bases not matched to a gene: 8. The CDR3 runs 15 residues. Germline loops: CDR1 SQVTM, CDR2 ANQGSEA.